This T cell receptor (beta chain) originates from a study of T cell responses to AZD1222 COVID-19 vaccine. Data came from immunoSEQ multiplex PCR; TCRdb stores just in-frame clones and leaves some out. Among over 150,000 clones listed, around nine tenths were seen once. Germline CDR1 SGHDN, CDR2 FVKESK. The V and J ends lost 3 bases and 3 bases, in that order; junction bases with no gene match: 3. CDR3 length equals 15 residues. This receptor was obtained from an adult who received the AZD1222 COVID-19 vaccine. This material consisted of peripheral blood, taken 28 days after the second AZD1222 dose. The V and J genes are TRBV14 and TRBJ2-1, with 9 positions matching TRBD1. The CDR3 sequence: CASSQSGQGYNEQFF. The CDR3, as DNA: TGTGCCAGCAGCCAGTCGGGACAGGGCTACAATGAGCAGTTCTTC. The complete variable domain, with remaining parts taken from reference TRBV14 and TRBJ2-1, reads EAGVTQFPSHSVIEKGQTVTLRCDPISGHDNLYWYRRVMGKEIKFLLHFVKESKQDESGMPNNRFLAERTGGTYSTLKVQPAELEDSGVYFCASSQSGQGYNEQFFGPGTRLTVL.